These 22 T cell receptor beta chains were sequenced from one sample in a study of T cell responses to AZD1222 COVID-19 vaccine. Assay: immunoSEQ multiplex PCR; the TCRdb copy retains only in-frame clones and omits some. The sample has roughly 40,000 clones, about 91% seen once. The sequences come from peripheral blood, collected 28 days after the second AZD1222 dose. These receptor sequences come from an adult who received the AZD1222 COVID-19 vaccine.

This clone was counted a single time. The chain uses TRBV5-1 and TRBJ2-7, with 7 positions matching TRBD2. Trimming took 4 bases from V and 4 from J; bases not matched to a gene: 14. The CDR3 runs to 16 residues. Germline V lookup: CDR1 SGHRS, CDR2 YFSETQ. The CDR3 region is CASSLGGTTVPYEQYF. DNA for the CDR3: TGCGCCAGCAGCCTGGGAGGGACCACCGTTCCTTACGAGCAGTACTTC.

The V call is TRBV27, the J call TRBJ2-1, with TRBD2 identical over 13 bases. CDR1 and CDR2 from the germline V gene are MNHEY and SMNVEV (reference sequence). The trim removed 7 bases at V and 3 bases at J, leaving 6 bases unmatched. The CDR3 sequence is 16 residues long. CDR3: CASTGLAGANYNEQFF. CDR3 nucleotide sequence: TGTGCCAGCACTGGACTAGCGGGAGCCAACTACAATGAGCAGTTCTTC.

The chain couples TRBV5-4 to TRBJ2-7; 7 bases are shared with TRBD1. From germline, CDR1 is SGHNT and CDR2 YYREEE (reference sequence). The CDR3 is 14 residues long. After removal of 3 bases from V and 3 bases from J, the junction contained 6 bases not matched to a gene. CDR3 protein: CASSSGTVNYEQYF. The CDR3 DNA follows: TGTGCCAGCAGCTCTGGGACAGTGAACTACGAGCAGTACTTC.

This chain uses TRBV15 with TRBJ2-4; either TRBD1 or TRBD2 may supply D (7 bases each). The V end lost 5 bases, the J end lost 0 bases, and 14 bases lay between the germline ends. The CDR3 extends over 16 amino acids. Germline V gene data show CDR1 as LNHNV and CDR2 as YYDKDF (reference sequence). CDR3 protein: CATSGEGALAKNIQYF. The CDR3 bases are TGTGCCACCAGCGGGGAGGGGGCATTAGCCAAAAACATTCAGTACTTC.

This sequence joins TRBV7-2 and TRBJ1-2, with D tentatively TRBD1 (6 bases). Germline lookup yields CDR1 SGHTA and CDR2 FQGNSA. The CDR3 loop spans 13 amino acids. Between the trimmed V and J ends, which lost 5 bases and 3 bases, there was a span of 10 bases. Here the CDR3 reads CASSRDTDYGYTF. The CDR3 DNA is TGTGCCAGCAGCCGGGACACCGACTATGGCTACACCTTC.

The chain carries TRBV7-2 and TRBJ2-7; 10 bases align to TRBD2. CDR1 is SGHTA and CDR2 is FQGNSA in the germline V gene. The CDR3 sequence is 16 residues long. Trimming took 1 base from V and 4 from J; bases not matched to a gene: 7. The CDR3 spells CASSLVASGSPYEQYF. The CDR3 region has the DNA TGTGCCAGCAGCTTAGTGGCTAGCGGGAGTCCGTACGAGCAGTACTTC.

The chain has TRBV18 and TRBJ2-3; tentatively, D is TRBD2 (6 bases). Trimming removed 4 bases from V and 10 bases from J, with 12 bases in between. The CDR3 has 12 amino acids. Germline V gene lookup returns CDR1 KGHSH and CDR2 LQKENI. CDR3 region: CASSRDSVAQYF. In DNA form, the CDR3 reads TGTGCCAGCTCACGGGACTCAGTTGCGCAGTATTTT.

This chain connects TRBV6-5 to TRBJ2-5; D remains ambiguous. The CDR3 covers 14 residues. The germline gives CDR1 MNHEY, CDR2 SVGAGI. Trimming removed 0 bases from V and 7 bases from J, with 12 bases in between. CDR3 residues: CASSYSSPPGTQYF. The CDR3 bases are TGTGCCAGCAGTTACTCGTCCCCCCCCGGGACCCAGTACTTC.

V gene TRBV5-1 combines with J gene TRBJ1-1; TRBD1 agrees at 10 bases. This CDR3 has 14 residues. Unmatched junction bases numbered 5, after V lost 4 bases and J lost 5 bases. Per germline, CDR1 SGHRS and CDR2 YFSETQ. For the CDR3, the DNA is TGCGCCAGCAGCGCCGACAGGGGGCAGACTGAAGCTTTCTTT. Translating it yields CASSADRGQTEAFF.

This chain links TRBV3-1 (or the pseudogene TRBV3-2) with TRBJ2-1, with TRBD1 matching 10 bases. This CDR3 contains 16 residues. Germline V lookup: CDR1 LGHDT, CDR2 YNNKEL (reference sequence). V trimming: 2 bases; J trimming: 3 bases; junction bases outside the gene matches: 4. CDR3 region: CASSQRGTGDYNEQFF. CDR3 nucleotides: TGTGCCAGCAGCCAAAGAGGGACAGGGGACTACAATGAGCAGTTCTTC.

The chain combines TRBV5-1 with TRBJ1-2, with D perhaps TRBD1 (5 bases). The ends were cut back, 4 bases at V and 5 bases at J, with 9 bases in the middle. Germline CDR1 is SGHRS and CDR2 is YFSETQ. The CDR3 is 12 residues long. CDR3 amino acids: CASSPTEYGYTF. CDR3 nucleotide sequence: TGCGCCAGCAGCCCGACAGAATATGGCTACACCTTC.

This clone was found a few times. J is TRBJ2-2 and V is TRBV7-8, with D possibly TRBD2 on 5 matching bases. There are 16 residues in the CDR3. CDR1 is SGHVS, CDR2 FQNEAQ, per germline. The germline V and J ends were trimmed by 0 bases and 5 bases, with 13 bases remaining between them. CDR3 nucleotide sequence: TGTGCCAGCAGCTTAGCAGAGGGAACCGGGACCGGGGAGCTGTTTTTT. Its translation is CASSLAEGTGTGELFF.

V gene TRBV6-5 combines with J gene TRBJ2-1, with 8 positions matching TRBD2. The CDR3 totals 15 residues. In germline, CDR1 is MNHEY, CDR2 SVGAGI. With V trimmed by 5 bases and J by 1 base, 4 bases remained unmatched. The CDR3 loop reads CASSIGRGSYNEQFF. The CDR3 nucleotides read TGTGCCAGCAGTATCGGGAGGGGTTCCTACAATGAGCAGTTCTTC.

The V and J genes are TRBV19 and TRBJ2-6; a weak D match, TRBD1 (5 bases). The V end lost 3 bases, the J end lost 2 bases, and 8 bases lay between the germline ends. CDR3 size: 15 residues. Germline assignment: CDR1 LNHDA and CDR2 SQIVND (reference sequence). The CDR3 DNA reads as TGTGCCAGTAGTATGGGGCAGGCTGGGGCCAACGTCCTGACTTTC. This sequence encodes CASSMGQAGANVLTF.

This rearrangement joins TRBV28 to TRBJ2-2, with 7 bases matching TRBD2. The CDR3 contains 13 residues. CDR1 and CDR2 (germline): MDHEN, SYDVKM. CDR3 sequence: CAGGGPNTGELFF. In nucleotides, the CDR3 is TGTGCAGGCGGGGGACCGAACACCGGGGAGCTGTTTTTT. The full variable domain, in which reference TRBV28 and TRBJ2-2 provide the parts outside the CDR3, is DVKVTQSSRYLVKRTGEKVFLECVQDMDHENMFWYRQDPGLGLRLIYFSYDVKMKEKGDIPEGYSVSREKKERFSLILESASTNQTSMYLCAGGGPNTGELFFGEGSRLTVL.

This chain joins TRBV2 and TRBJ2-5; 13 nucleotides match TRBD2. The trim removed 10 bases at V and 4 bases at J, leaving 3 bases unmatched. The CDR3 contains 13 residues. Germline V CDR1 and CDR2: SNHLY, FYNNEI. CDR3 amino acids: CATLAGGRETQYF. The CDR3 DNA sequence: TGTGCCACACTAGCGGGGGGGAGAGAGACCCAGTACTTC.

The chain has TRBV30 and TRBJ2-1; TRBD1 matches 9 bases. The CDR3 totals 12 residues. Germline CDR1 and CDR2: GTSNPN and SVGIG (reference sequence). J was trimmed by 4 bases and V by 5 bases; bases with no gene match: 0. In DNA form, the CDR3 reads TGTGCCTGGGACAGGGGGTACAATGAGCAGTTCTTC. It is translated as CAWDRGYNEQFF.

This chain joins TRBV5-1 and TRBJ1-5; 9 bases match TRBD1. Germline V gene sequence: CDR1 SGHRS, CDR2 YFSETQ. V was pared by 4 bases and J by 1 base, with 3 bases of the junction left unmatched. The CDR3 runs 15 residues. The CDR3 is CASSIGTGSNQPQHF. In nucleotides, the CDR3 is TGCGCCAGCAGCATAGGGACAGGGAGCAATCAGCCCCAGCATTTT.

The chain employs TRBV12-3 or TRBV12-4 and TRBJ1-5; D gene ambiguous. The CDR3 is 11 residues long. Deletions cut 6 bases from V and 4 bases from J, with 4 bases between. CDR3 sequence (DNA): TGTGCCAGCAGCCGAAATCAGCCCCAGCATTTT. Protein: CASSRNQPQHF.

V is TRBV5-1 and J is TRBJ2-1, with 7 nucleotides matching TRBD2. The CDR3 contains 15 residues. Trimming at V came to 1 base and at J to 8 bases, leaving 9 bases not matched to a gene. Germline CDR1 SGHRS, CDR2 YFSETQ. The CDR3 sequence: CASSLRRGSRDEQFF. DNA for the CDR3: TGCGCCAGCAGCTTGCGGCGCGGGAGTCGGGATGAGCAGTTCTTC. Together with reference TRBV5-1 and TRBJ2-1, the CDR3 gives the full variable domain: KAGVTQTPRYLIKTRGQQVTLSCSPISGHRSVSWYQQTPGQGLQFLFEYFSETQRNKGNFPGRFSGRQFSNSRSEMNVSTLELGDSALYLCASSLRRGSRDEQFFGPGTRLTVL.

The chain has TRBV7-9 and TRBJ2-3, with D unresolved. V lost 4 bases and J lost 9, with 14 bases in between. Germline CDR1 reads SEHNR; CDR2 reads FQNEAQ (reference sequence). The length of the CDR3 is 13 residues. The CDR3 here is CASSSPTPPTQYF. CDR3 nucleotides: TGTGCCAGCAGCTCGCCGACTCCCCCCACGCAGTATTTT. Complete variable domain (other parts from reference TRBV7-9 and TRBJ2-3): DTGVSQNPRHKITKRGQNVTFRCDPISEHNRLYWYRQTLGQGPEFLTYFQNEAQLEKSRLLSDRFSAERPKGSFSTLEIQRTEQGDSAMYLCASSSPTPPTQYFGPGTRLTVL.

This sequence joins TRBV7-2 and TRBJ2-4; 8 bases fit TRBD1. The CDR3 runs to 16 residues. With V trimmed by 4 bases and J by 2 bases, 7 bases remained unmatched. Germline V gene lookup returns CDR1 SGHTA and CDR2 FQGNSA. The CDR3 sequence is CASSSQGGASKNIQYF. The CDR3 bases are TGTGCCAGCAGCTCACAGGGGGGTGCGTCCAAAAACATTCAGTACTTC.